This T cell receptor beta chain was retrieved from a study of post-analysis software for immune sequencing data. Study-level findings and limits: Roughly 5 TRBV segments (TRBV5-6, TRBV5-1 and TRBV20-1 among them) occurred more frequently in patients than in controls.

Germline V CDR1 and CDR2: KGHDR, SFDVKD. This CDR3 comprises 13 residues. The trim removed 12 bases at V and 0 bases at J, leaving 4 bases unmatched. Prepared libraries of TCR beta cDNA carried unique molecular identifiers. TCRdb re-called the PCR reads with MiXCR, one entry per CDR3 protein. The sample holds hundreds of thousands of distinct CDR3 sequences, roughly 38% seen once. Comment on this clonotype: Its target is unknown.

The sequence came from a girl aged 10-17 years with multiple sclerosis. Sequences were obtained from blood. The rearrangement links TRBV24-1 to TRBJ2-3; TRBD2 matches 8 bases. CDR3 DNA: TGTGCCCCGGGAGGGCCTAGCACAGATACGCAGTATTTT. As protein: CAPGGPSTDTQYF.